What follows are 25 T cell receptor beta chains derived from one specimen sequenced in a study of tumor-infiltrating lymphocytes in primary liver carcinoma. Between roughly 17 and 33 mg of unsorted bulk tissue served as the source from which RNA and DNA were co-extracted. Using a constant-region primer together with ProtoScript II reverse transcriptase, TCR beta cDNA was made from 500 ng of total RNA. Employing slightly modified ARM-PCR, three nested multiplex PCR rounds were run, and these gave rise to the TCR beta libraries. A C-beta reverse primer was combined with TRBV1-TRBV30 forward primers in the first two PCR rounds, and each round had around 10 cycles. TCRdb reanalysed the multiplex PCR reads using MiXCR and keeps one entry per CDR3 protein. The sample has tens of thousands of distinct CDR3 sequences, approximately 77% seen once. The sample comprised liver tumor tissue from sampling region 5. Regarding subset: tumor region T5, tumor centre. The receptors stem from a woman aged 25 to 39 with primary liver carcinoma and hepatitis B virus infection.

The chain joins TRBV12-3 or TRBV12-4 to TRBJ2-5; D gene uncertain. The CDR3 extends over 15 amino acids. V was clipped by 6 bases and J by 3 bases, with 17 bases between them. The CDR3 DNA reads TGTGCCAGCAGCACCTACCCCGTTAGGGAAGAGACCCAGTACTTC. Its protein product is CASSTYPVREETQYF.

As concerns this clonotype: The conserved final phenylalanine or tryptophan is absent from the CDR3, which likely points to a read error. The chain joins TRBV12-3 or TRBV12-4 to TRBJ2-1, with 11 bases that match TRBD2. The CDR3 runs 15 residues. The CDR3 protein is CASSLSGTSGIEQFL. The DNA for the CDR3 is TGTGCGAGCAGCCTGTCCGGGACTAGCGGAATTGAGCAGTTCCTC.

As regards this clonotype: The junction departs from the called germline gene at one end, perhaps through a read error. V is TRBV5-4 and J is TRBJ1-2; no clear D gene. Germline values: CDR1 SGHNT, CDR2 YYREEE (reference sequence). This CDR3 has 13 amino acids. The CDR3 region is CTSSPFHDYGHTF. The CDR3 DNA follows: TGTACCAGCAGCCCATTCCACGACTATGGCCACACGTTC.

Note on this clonotype: The junction does not match germline at one end; this may be a read error. The rearrangement uses TRBV7-9 and TRBJ2-7; no reliable D call. Per the germline V gene, CDR1 is SEHNR and CDR2 is FQNEAQ (reference sequence). This CDR3 has 14 residues. CDR3 coding DNA: TGTGCCAGCAGCCTTCCGGCTCACCGCTACAAGCAGTACTTC. This encodes CASSLPAHRYKQYF.

A remark on this clonotype: This sequence may be a read error, since a much larger clone differs from it by one base. The chain uses TRBV11-2 and TRBJ2-7; D is unresolved. The germline CDR1 and CDR2 sequences are SGHAT and FQNNGV. The CDR3 is 13 residues long. The CDR3 loop reads CASGLRVISEQYF. The CDR3 region has the DNA TGTGCCAGCGGCTTAAGGGTTATCTCCGAGCAGTACTTC. Drawing the rest from reference TRBV11-2 and TRBJ2-7, the complete variable domain is EAGVAQSPRYKIIEKRQSVAFWCNPISGHATLYWYQQILGQGPKLLIQFQNNGVVDDSQLPKDRFSAERLKGVDSTLKIQPAKLEDSAVYLCASGLRVISEQYFGPGTRLTVT.

About this clonotype itself: Given the absence of the conserved phenylalanine or tryptophan at the CDR3 end, a read error is likely. The chain combines TRBV4-3 with TRBJ2-7; the D gene is possibly TRBD2 (7 bases). Germline lookup yields CDR1 LGHNA and CDR2 YSLEER. This CDR3 contains 18 residues. The CDR3: CASRQAVRGGHISYEQYS. Here the CDR3 DNA reads TGCGCCAGCAGACAAGCTGTGAGGGGGGGTCACATTAGCTACGAGCAGTACTCC.

This clonotype occurred once. The chain recombines TRBV4-2 with TRBJ1-6, with D uncertain. The V and J ends lost 0 bases and 16 bases respectively, with 19 bases between them. The germline V gene encodes CDR1 LGHNA and CDR2 YNFKEQ. This CDR3 comprises 15 residues. The CDR3 nucleotides are TGTGCCAGCAGCCAAGATATCACCGTCTTTCAGCCTCTCCACTTT. Translation gives CASSQDITVFQPLHF.

The rearrangement uses TRBV4-3 and TRBJ2-7; D call uncertain. Between the trimmed V and J ends, which lost 4 bases and 3 bases, there was a span of 25 bases. From germline, CDR1 is LGHNA and CDR2 YSLEER. This CDR3 is built from 18 residues. The DNA of the CDR3 is TGCGCCAGCAGCCTAACTGTGACGGTGGGTCACATTAGCTACGAGCAGTACTTC. It translates to CASSLTVTVGHISYEQYF.

Remarks on this clonotype: At one end, the junction sequence differs from germline, possibly due to a read error. V gene TRBV4-3 combines with J gene TRBJ2-2; 13 nucleotides line up with TRBD2. This CDR3 has 19 amino acids. CDR1 LGHNA and CDR2 YSLEER come from the germline V gene. The CDR3 loop reads CASSVLAGGPRSNAGELLF. For the CDR3, the DNA is TGCGCCAGCAGCGTACTAGCGGGAGGGCCCCGTTCGAACGCCGGGGAGCTTCTTTTT.

Comments on this clonotype: This likely comes from a read error, as the CDR3 has no conserved phenylalanine or tryptophan at its end. The DNA is omitted, as the CDR3 cannot be located on it reliably, and the CDR3 follows TCRdb's listing. The chain combines TRBV12-3 or TRBV12-4 with TRBJ2-2; the DNA was not compared with TRBD1, the D call given in the table. The CDR3 length equals 15 residues, ends included. The CDR3 sequence: CASSFNRGITGEPFS.

This clonotype has just one count. The genes are TRBV19 and TRBJ2-2, with D unclear. V dropped 5 bases and J dropped 2 bases, with 15 bases sitting between them. The length of the CDR3 is 16 residues. CDR1 is LNHDA and CDR2 is SQIVND in the germline V gene (reference sequence). CDR3 loop: CASSFRHGSNTGELFF. Written as DNA, the CDR3 is TGTGCCAGTAGTTTTCGACACGGGTCCAACACCGGGGAGCTGTTTTTT.

With respect to this clonotype: No conserved phenylalanine or tryptophan is present at the end of the CDR3, so a read error is the likely explanation. J is TRBJ2-7 and V is TRBV4-3, with D possibly being TRBD1 (5 bases). Germline values: CDR1 LGHNA, CDR2 YSLEER. The CDR3 loop spans 17 amino acids. Trimming took off 0 bases at V and 4 bases at J, with 19 bases between the two ends. CDR3 sequence: CASSQEFSRTRDYEQYI. The CDR3 bases are TGCGCCAGCAGCCAAGAGTTTTCTAGGACAAGGGATTACGAGCAGTACATC.

For this clonotype: A junction end diverges from the germline sequence, so it may reflect a read error. V is TRBV5-1 and J is TRBJ2-1, with a possible D match to TRBD1 (5 bases). The CDR3 covers 15 residues. Germline CDR1 and CDR2: SGHRS and YFSETQ. CDR3 loop: CVSSLTEMTYNEQFF. The CDR3 nucleotides read TGCGTCAGCAGCTTGACAGAGATGACATACAATGAGCAGTTCTTC.

Concerning this clonotype itself: The junction differs from germline at one of its ends, possibly a read error. The chain has TRBV6-6 and TRBJ2-5; TRBD2 agrees at 13 bases. Germline CDR1 is MNHNY and CDR2 is SVGAGI (reference sequence). This CDR3 region has 19 residues. This CDR3 is CARSYFHPGTSGKSETQYF. In DNA, the CDR3 is TGTGCCAGAAGTTACTTTCATCCCGGGACTAGCGGGAAGTCGGAGACCCAGTACTTC.

The chain carries TRBV5-4 and TRBJ2-1, with 12 bases lining up with TRBD2. J lost 7 bases, V lost 2 bases, and 7 bases had no gene match. The germline gives CDR1 SGHNT, CDR2 YYREEE (reference sequence). This CDR3 has 16 residues. The CDR3 DNA sequence: TGTGCCAGCAGCTTCCCTAGCGGGAGGGGTCGGAATGAGCAGTTCTTC. This translates into CASSFPSGRGRNEQFF.

This clonotype came up a few times. One junction end disagrees with the germline gene, perhaps due to a read error. The rearrangement joins TRBV7-8 to TRBJ2-7, with TRBD2 matching 10 bases. The germline V gene encodes CDR1 SGHVS and CDR2 FQNEAQ. The CDR3 consists of 15 residues. The CDR3 DNA reads TGTGCCAGTAGCTCCCAACTAGCGGGATCTACCGAGCAGTACTTC. Translating gives CASSSQLAGSTEQYF.

A word on this clonotype: The CDR3 does not close with the conserved phenylalanine or tryptophan, likely indicating a read error. The chain employs TRBV4-2 and TRBJ2-7, with 10 bases lining up with TRBD1. Germline V CDR1 and CDR2: LGHNA, YNFKEQ. The CDR3 contains 18 residues. The CDR3 region is CSSSQERLGQGGPREQYL. CDR3 bases: TGTTCCAGCAGCCAGGAACGCCTAGGACAGGGGGGACCGCGCGAGCAGTACCTC.

For this clonotype: A read error may produce the germline difference seen at one junction end. The chain combines TRBV5-4 with TRBJ2-5; D gene uncertain. CDR1 is SGHNT, CDR2 YYREEE, per germline (reference sequence). The CDR3 sequence is 15 residues long. The CDR3 here is CVSSFLVEGRETQYF. As DNA, the CDR3 is TGTGTCAGCAGCTTTCTGGTAGAAGGGCGAGAGACCCAGTACTTC. The variable domain in full, with the rest retrieved from reference TRBV5-4 and TRBJ2-5, is ETGVTQSPTHLIKTRGQQVTLRCSSQSGHNTVSWYQQALGQGPQFIFQYYREEENGRGNFPPRFSGLQFPNYSSELNVNALELDDSALYLCVSSFLVEGRETQYFGPGTRLLVL.

This clonotype was observed a single time. The CDR3 end shows no conserved phenylalanine or tryptophan, and so a read error is likely. The V call is TRBV4-1, the J call TRBJ1-6; 11 nucleotides line up with TRBD1. The CDR3 spans 15 residues. The junction had 5 bases not matched to a gene; V was cut back by 4 bases and J by 9 bases. Germline V gives CDR1 MGHRA, CDR2 YSYEKL. The CDR3 protein is CASSPQGQGGSPLHP. Here the CDR3 DNA reads TGCGCCAGCAGCCCCCAGGGACAGGGGGGTTCACCCCTCCACCCT.

Of note for this clonotype: At one boundary the junction diverges from the germline segment, which might be a read error. The gene calls are TRBV5-4 and TRBJ2-3; maybe TRBD2 (5 bases). CDR3 length: 15 amino acids. Per germline, CDR1 SGHNT and CDR2 YYREEE (reference sequence). The chain's CDR3 is CTSSPPGTEADTKYF. CDR3 coding DNA: TGTACCAGCAGCCCGCCCGGTACGGAGGCGGATACGAAGTATTTT.

About this clonotype: One end of the junction fails to match germline, which may point to a read error. The chain couples TRBV6-5 to TRBJ2-1; 7 bases agree with TRBD2. The CDR3 contains 15 residues. The germline gives CDR1 MNHEY, CDR2 SVGAGI. The CDR3 loop is CASSLPEGGFNEQFF. The CDR3 coding sequence is TGTGCAAGCAGTCTCCCCGAGGGAGGGTTCAATGAGCAGTTCTTC.

Judged by abundance, this clonotype is large. The rearrangement links TRBV6-5 to TRBJ2-5; 10 bases line up with TRBD1. V gave up 5 bases and J gave up 7 bases; unmatched junction bases: 4. Germline CDR1 reads MNHEY; CDR2 reads SVGAGI. The CDR3 spans 13 residues. The CDR3 protein is CASSTDRGLTQYF. The CDR3, as DNA: TGTGCCAGCAGTACCGACAGGGGGCTGACCCAGTACTTC.

This clonotype has a count of ten or more. V usage is TRBV7-2 and J usage is TRBJ1-5; TRBD1 is a possible D gene (5 bases). Germline-derived CDR1 and CDR2 are SGHTA and FQGNSA. The CDR3 length is 13 residues. V was trimmed by 4 bases and J by 5 bases, leaving 9 bases between them. CDR3 DNA: TGTGCCAGCAGCTCACAGGCTCATCAGCCCCAGCATTTT. Protein: CASSSQAHQPQHF.

As for this clonotype: As the CDR3 is not closed by the conserved phenylalanine or tryptophan, this likely results from a read error. The limits of the CDR3 on the DNA are not certain, so only TCRdb's listed CDR3 is given. The gene calls are TRBV4-3 and TRBJ2-1. The CDR3 totals 14 residues, both ends included. CDR1 is LGHNA, CDR2 YSLEER, per germline. CDR3 loop: CVSSHTELVNEPFV.

Concerning this clonotype: Sequence at one end of the junction differs from germline and may be a read error. The chain is built from TRBV11-2 and TRBJ2-7; tentative D call: TRBD2 (5 bases). In germline, CDR1 is SGHAT, CDR2 FQNNGV. The CDR3 extends over 15 amino acids. The CDR3 region is CASNLETRDLRGQYF. The CDR3, as DNA: TGTGCTAGCAATTTAGAAACGAGGGATCTACGCGGGCAGTACTTC.